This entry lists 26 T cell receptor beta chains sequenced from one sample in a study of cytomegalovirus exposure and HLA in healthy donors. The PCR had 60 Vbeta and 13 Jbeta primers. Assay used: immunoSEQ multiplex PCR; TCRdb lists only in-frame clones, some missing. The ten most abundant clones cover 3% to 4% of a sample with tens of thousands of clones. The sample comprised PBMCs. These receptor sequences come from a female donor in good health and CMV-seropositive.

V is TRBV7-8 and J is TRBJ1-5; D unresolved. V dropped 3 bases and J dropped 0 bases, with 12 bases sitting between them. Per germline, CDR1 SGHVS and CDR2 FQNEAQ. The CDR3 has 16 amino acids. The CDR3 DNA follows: TGTGCCAGCAGCTTCAAGACCGGGGATAGCAATCAGCCCCAGCATTTT. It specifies CASSFKTGDSNQPQHF.

CDR3 in DNA: TGTGCCAGCTCCGACTGGGGGCGGACTGAAGCTTTCTTT. Translation: CASSDWGRTEAFF. This rearrangement joins TRBV18 to TRBJ1-1; TRBD1 might be the D (6 bases). Germline V lookup: CDR1 KGHSH, CDR2 LQKENI. The CDR3 runs 13 residues. V lost 6 bases to trimming and J lost 5 bases, with 13 bases between them.

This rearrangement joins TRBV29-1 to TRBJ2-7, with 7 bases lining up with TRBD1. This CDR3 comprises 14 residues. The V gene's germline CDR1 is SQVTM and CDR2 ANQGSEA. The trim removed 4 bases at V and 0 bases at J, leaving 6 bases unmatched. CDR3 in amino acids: CSVGQGVSSYEQYF. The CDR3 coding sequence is TGCAGCGTTGGCCAGGGGGTAAGCTCCTACGAGCAGTACTTC.

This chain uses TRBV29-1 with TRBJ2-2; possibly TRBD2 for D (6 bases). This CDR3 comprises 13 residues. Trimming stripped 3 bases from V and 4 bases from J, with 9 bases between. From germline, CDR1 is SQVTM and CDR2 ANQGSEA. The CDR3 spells CSVEGTFTGELFF. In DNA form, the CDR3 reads TGCAGCGTTGAGGGGACTTTCACCGGGGAGCTGTTTTTT.

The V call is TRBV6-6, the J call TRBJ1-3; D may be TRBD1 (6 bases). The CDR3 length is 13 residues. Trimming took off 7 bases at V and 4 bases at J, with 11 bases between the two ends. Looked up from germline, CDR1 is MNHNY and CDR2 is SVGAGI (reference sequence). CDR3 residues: CASTARGGNTIYF. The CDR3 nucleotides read TGTGCCAGCACGGCCAGGGGAGGAAACACCATATATTTT.

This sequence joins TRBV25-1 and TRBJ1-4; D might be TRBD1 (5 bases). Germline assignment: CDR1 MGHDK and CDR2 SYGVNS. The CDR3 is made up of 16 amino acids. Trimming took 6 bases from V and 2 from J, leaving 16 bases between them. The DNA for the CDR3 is TGTGCCAGCAGGCCGGGGGAGGGCTACACTAATGAAAAACTGTTTTTT. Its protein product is CASRPGEGYTNEKLFF.

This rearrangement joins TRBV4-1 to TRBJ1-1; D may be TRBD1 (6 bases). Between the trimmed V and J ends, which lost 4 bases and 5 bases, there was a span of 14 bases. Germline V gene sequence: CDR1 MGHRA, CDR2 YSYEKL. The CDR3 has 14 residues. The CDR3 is CASSPIQQGTEAFF. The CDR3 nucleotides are TGCGCCAGCAGCCCAATTCAACAGGGAACTGAAGCTTTCTTT.

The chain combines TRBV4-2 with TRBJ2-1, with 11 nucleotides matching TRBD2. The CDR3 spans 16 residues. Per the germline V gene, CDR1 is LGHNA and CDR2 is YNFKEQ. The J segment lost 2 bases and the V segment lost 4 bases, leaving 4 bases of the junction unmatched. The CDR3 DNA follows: TGTGCCAGCAGCCGAGCACTAGCGGGAGCCTACAATGAGCAGTTCTTC. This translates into CASSRALAGAYNEQFF.

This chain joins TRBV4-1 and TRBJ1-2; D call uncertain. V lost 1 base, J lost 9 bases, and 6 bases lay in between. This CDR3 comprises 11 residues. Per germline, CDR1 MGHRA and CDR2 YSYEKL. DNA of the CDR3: TGCGCCAGCAGCCAAGCGTATCGCTACACCTTC. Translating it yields CASSQAYRYTF.

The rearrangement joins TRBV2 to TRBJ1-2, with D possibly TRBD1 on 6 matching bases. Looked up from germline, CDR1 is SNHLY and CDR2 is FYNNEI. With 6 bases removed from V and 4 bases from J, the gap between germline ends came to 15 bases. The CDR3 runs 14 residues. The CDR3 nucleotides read TGTGCCAGCAGATACAGGGTAGGCCTCTATGGCTACACCTTC. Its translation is CASRYRVGLYGYTF.

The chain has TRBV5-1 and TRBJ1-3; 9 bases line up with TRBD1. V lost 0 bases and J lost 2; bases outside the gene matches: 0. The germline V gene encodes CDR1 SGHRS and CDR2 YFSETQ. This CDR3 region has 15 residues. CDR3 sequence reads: CASSLGTGAGNTIYF. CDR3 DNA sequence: TGCGCCAGCAGCTTGGGGACAGGGGCTGGAAACACCATATATTTT.

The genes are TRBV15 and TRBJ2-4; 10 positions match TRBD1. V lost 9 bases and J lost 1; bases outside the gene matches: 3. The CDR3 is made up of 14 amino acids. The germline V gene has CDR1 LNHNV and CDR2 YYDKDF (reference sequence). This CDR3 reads CATTGGAAKNIQYF. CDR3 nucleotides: TGTGCCACGACAGGGGGCGCTGCCAAAAACATTCAGTACTTC.

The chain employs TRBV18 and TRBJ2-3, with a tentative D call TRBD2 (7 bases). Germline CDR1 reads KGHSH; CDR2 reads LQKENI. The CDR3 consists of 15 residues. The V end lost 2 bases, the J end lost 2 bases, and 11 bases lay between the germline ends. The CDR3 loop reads CASSPRGGHTDTQYF. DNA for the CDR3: TGTGCCAGCTCACCAAGGGGGGGCCACACAGATACGCAGTATTTT.

The CDR3 coding sequence is TGTGCCAGCATAGAGGGGGCTCTTGAAGATACGCAGTATTTT. Translation: CASIEGALEDTQYF. The chain links TRBV6-5 to TRBJ2-3; TRBD1 agrees at 7 bases. CDR1 is MNHEY and CDR2 is SVGAGI in the germline V gene. V was clipped by 7 bases and J by 5 bases; unmatched bases: 9. The CDR3 consists of 14 residues.

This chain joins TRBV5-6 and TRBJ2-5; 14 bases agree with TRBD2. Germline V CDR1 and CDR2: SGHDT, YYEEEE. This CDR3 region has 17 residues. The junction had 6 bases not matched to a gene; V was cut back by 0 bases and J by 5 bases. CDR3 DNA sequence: TGTGCCAGCAGCTTGGAAGGACTAGCGGGGGGCCAGGAGACCCAGTACTTC. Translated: CASSLEGLAGGQETQYF.

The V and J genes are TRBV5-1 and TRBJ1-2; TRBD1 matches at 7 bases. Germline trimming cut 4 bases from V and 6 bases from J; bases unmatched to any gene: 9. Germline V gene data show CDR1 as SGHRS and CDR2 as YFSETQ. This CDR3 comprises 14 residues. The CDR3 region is CASSQGQPGNGYTF. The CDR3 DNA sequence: TGCGCCAGCAGCCAGGGACAGCCGGGGAATGGCTACACCTTC.

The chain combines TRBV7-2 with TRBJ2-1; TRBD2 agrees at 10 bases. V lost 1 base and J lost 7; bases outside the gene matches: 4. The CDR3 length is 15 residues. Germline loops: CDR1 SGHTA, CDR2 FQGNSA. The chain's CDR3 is CASSLGILAGNEQFF. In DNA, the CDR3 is TGTGCCAGCAGCTTAGGAATACTAGCGGGAAATGAGCAGTTCTTC. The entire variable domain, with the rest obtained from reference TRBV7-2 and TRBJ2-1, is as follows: GAGVSQSPSNKVTEKGKDVELRCDPISGHTALYWYRQSLGQGLEFLIYFQGNSAPDKSGLPSDRFSAERTGGSVSTLTIQRTQQEDSAVYLCASSLGILAGNEQFFGPGTRLTVL.

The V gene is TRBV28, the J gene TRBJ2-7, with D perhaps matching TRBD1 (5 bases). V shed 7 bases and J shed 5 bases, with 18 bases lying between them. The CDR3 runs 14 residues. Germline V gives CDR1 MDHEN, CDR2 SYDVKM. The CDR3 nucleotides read TGTGCCAGCACCGTTTCCAGGGCGGTCCACGAGCAGTACTTC. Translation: CASTVSRAVHEQYF.

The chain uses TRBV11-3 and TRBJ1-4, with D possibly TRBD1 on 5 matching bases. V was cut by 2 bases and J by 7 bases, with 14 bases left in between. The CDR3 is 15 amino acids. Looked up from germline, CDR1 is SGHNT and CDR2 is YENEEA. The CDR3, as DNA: TGTGCCAGCAGCTTATCCGAGACAGCGGGTGAAAAACTGTTTTTT. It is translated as CASSLSETAGEKLFF.

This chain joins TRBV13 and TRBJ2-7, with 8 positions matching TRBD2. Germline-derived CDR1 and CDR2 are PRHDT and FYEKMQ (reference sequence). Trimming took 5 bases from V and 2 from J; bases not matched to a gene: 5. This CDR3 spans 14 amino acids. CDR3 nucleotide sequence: TGTGCCAGCAGCCCCGGGGGGGATGCCTACGAGCAGTACTTC. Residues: CASSPGGDAYEQYF.

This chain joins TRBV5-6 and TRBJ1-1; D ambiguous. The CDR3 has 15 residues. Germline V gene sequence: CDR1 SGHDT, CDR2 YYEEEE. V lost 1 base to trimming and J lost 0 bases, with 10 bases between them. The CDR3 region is CASSLMSVMNTEAFF. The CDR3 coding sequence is TGTGCCAGCAGCTTGATGTCGGTTATGAACACTGAAGCTTTCTTT.

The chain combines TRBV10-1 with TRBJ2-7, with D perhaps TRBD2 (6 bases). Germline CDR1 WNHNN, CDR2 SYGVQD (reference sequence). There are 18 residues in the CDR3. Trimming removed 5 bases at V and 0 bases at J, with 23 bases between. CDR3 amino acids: CASSLRVPKKAGSYEQYF. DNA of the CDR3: TGCGCCAGCAGTTTACGAGTCCCGAAGAAAGCGGGCTCCTACGAGCAGTACTTC.

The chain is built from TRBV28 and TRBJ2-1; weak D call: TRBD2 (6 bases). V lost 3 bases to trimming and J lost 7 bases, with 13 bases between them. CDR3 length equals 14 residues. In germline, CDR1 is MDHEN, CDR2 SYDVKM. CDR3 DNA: TGTGCCAGCAGTTTGGCGGGATCGAAGAATGAGCAGTTCTTC. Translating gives CASSLAGSKNEQFF.

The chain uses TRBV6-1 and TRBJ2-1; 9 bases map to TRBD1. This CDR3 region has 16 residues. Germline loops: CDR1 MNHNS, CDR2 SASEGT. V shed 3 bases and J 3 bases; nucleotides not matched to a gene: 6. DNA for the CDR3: TGTGCCAGCAGTGATCCGGGACAGGGTCGCTACAATGAGCAGTTCTTC. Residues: CASSDPGQGRYNEQFF.

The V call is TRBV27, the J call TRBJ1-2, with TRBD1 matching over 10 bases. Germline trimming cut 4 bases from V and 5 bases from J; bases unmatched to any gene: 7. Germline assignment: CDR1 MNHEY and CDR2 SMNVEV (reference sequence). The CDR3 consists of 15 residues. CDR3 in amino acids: CASSSRGTGVYGYTF. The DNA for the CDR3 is TGTGCCAGCAGTTCCCGCGGGACAGGGGTGTATGGCTACACCTTC.

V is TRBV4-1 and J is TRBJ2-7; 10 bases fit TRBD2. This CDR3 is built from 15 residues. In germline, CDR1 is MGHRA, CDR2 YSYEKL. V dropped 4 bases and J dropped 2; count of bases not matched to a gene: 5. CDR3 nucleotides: TGCGCCAGCAGCCTTAGGACTAGCGGCACCTACGAGCAGTACTTC. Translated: CASSLRTSGTYEQYF.